This T cell receptor beta chain comes out of a study of liver allograft versus peripheral blood T cells (TCRdb year 2020). Concerning the study at large: T cell receptor repertoires present within transplanted livers were compared with repertoires in the peripheral blood of liver transplant recipients. The study at large found these results: T cell receptor repertoires inside liver allografts were reported to differ from those detected in peripheral blood.

Instrument used: Illumina MiSeq. TCRdb ran its own pipeline on the public reads, namely fastp trimming at Q25 and MiXCR clone calling, and kept in-frame beta chains. Each record represents a unique CDR3 protein, reported with the most common genes and DNA among its rows. In all, the sample holds around 6,100 distinct CDR3 sequences, and roughly 17% of those were seen once. The biggest ten clones account for roughly 3% of the sample. Between the V and J ends, shortened by 0 bases and 1 base respectively, the junction contains 4 bases. Taken from the germline V gene, the CDR1 and CDR2 loops are SGDLS and YYNGEE. The CDR3 measures 13 amino acids from cysteine to phenylalanine. Of all the DNA, just the CDR3 is kept, 39 bases in frame from base 1. With regard to this clonotype: Its antigen specificity is not known. Base qualities are not recorded, but no much larger clone differs from it by a single base.

The chain was built from TRBV9 and TRBJ1-1, with no confidently assigned D gene. The receptor comes from a human patient who had a liver transplant. The graft donor may be the source of some T cells after a transplant. The bases read TGTGCCAGCAGCGTAGACGGGAACACTGAAGCTTTCTTT. This translates into CASSVDGNTEAFF.